Listed below are T cell receptor beta chains from one sample, sequenced in a study of T cell responses to AZD1222 COVID-19 vaccine. The table came from immunoSEQ multiplex PCR; TCRdb's copy has only in-frame clones and leaves some out. The sample yields around 100,000 clones, about 93% seen once. Specimen: peripheral blood, collected on day 0 of AZD1222 vaccination. These receptors came from an adult in good health. Both conserved end residues are part of each CDR3. D genes are given only for firm matches. For some rows the clone size is stated as once, few or many, or as a class when expanded; others skip it.

J,size,V,D,CDR3,DNA
TRBJ2-5,.,TRBV24-1,.,CATSDGRLQETQYF,TGTGCCACCAGTGATGGGCGGTTACAAGAGACCCAGTACTTC
TRBJ2-7,once,TRBV7-2,.,CASSLGVAAYEQYF,TGTGCCAGCAGCTTAGGAGTAGCGGCCTACGAGCAGTACTTC
TRBJ2-1,.,TRBV7-8,.,CASRRPGTYNEQFF,TGTGCCAGCCGAAGACCCGGGACCTACAATGAGCAGTTCTTC
TRBJ1-1,.,TRBV28,.,CASSTSSLFAFF,TGTGCCAGCAGTACATCGTCCTTGTTCGCTTTCTTT
TRBJ2-6,.,TRBV19,.,CASSAKKASGANVLTF,TGTGCCAGTAGTGCAAAAAAAGCTTCTGGGGCCAACGTCCTGACTTTC
TRBJ1-6,.,TRBV7-3,.,CASSLGLDSRLHF,TGTGCCAGCAGCTTAGGCCTTGACTCTCGCCTCCACTTT
TRBJ1-2,.,TRBV5-4,.,CASSLASYGYTF,TGTGCCAGCAGCTTGGCTAGCTATGGCTACACCTTC
TRBJ2-7,.,TRBV28,TRBD2,CASSVGGTSGWEQYF,TGTGCCAGCAGTGTCGGCGGGACTAGCGGTTGGGAGCAGTACTTC
TRBJ1-5,.,TRBV6-5,.,CASRDQGQPQHF,TGTGCCAGCAGGGATCAGGGTCAGCCCCAGCATTTT
TRBJ2-5,.,TRBV6-1,TRBD2,CASSESSGSGQETQYF,TGTGCCAGCAGTGAGTCTAGCGGGAGCGGGCAAGAGACCCAGTACTTC
TRBJ2-1,.,TRBV15,TRBD2,CATSRPGLAYNEQFF,TGTGCCACCAGCAGGCCGGGACTAGCGTACAATGAGCAGTTCTTC
TRBJ1-1,.,TRBV6-5,TRBD1,CASSGTGGVGTEAFF,TGTGCCAGCTCGGGCACAGGGGGTGTTGGCACTGAAGCTTTCTTT
TRBJ1-1,.,TRBV6-5,.,CASTRQTPSNTEAFF,TGTGCCAGCACCCGACAGACGCCCTCAAACACTGAAGCTTTCTTT
TRBJ2-7,once,TRBV11-2,TRBD2,CASSSGLAGTYEQYF,TGTGCCAGCAGCTCCGGACTAGCGGGGACCTACGAGCAGTACTTC
TRBJ1-4,.,TRBV18,.,CASSKATNEKLFF,TGTGCCAGCTCAAAGGCAACTAATGAAAAACTGTTTTTT
TRBJ2-5,once,TRBV30,.,CAWSVGGGETQYF,TGTGCCTGGAGTGTTGGAGGGGGGGAGACCCAGTACTTC
TRBJ1-2,.,TRBV28,.,CASSTTRGYTF,TGTGCCAGCAGTACTACGAGGGGCTACACCTTC
TRBJ2-7,.,TRBV5-6,.,CASSLGLTGYEQYF,TGTGCCAGCAGCTTGGGTTTAACGGGTTACGAGCAGTACTTC
TRBJ1-3,once,TRBV5-4,.,CASSLDTSSGNTIYF,TGTGCCAGCAGCTTAGACACATCCTCTGGAAACACCATATATTTT
TRBJ1-1,once,TRBV18,.,CASSPPSRTYEAFF,TGTGCCAGCTCACCACCCTCCAGAACTTATGAAGCTTTCTTT
TRBJ1-6,.,TRBV28,TRBD1,CASTTRDRGSSPLHF,TGTGCCAGCACGACAAGGGACAGGGGTAGTTCACCCCTCCACTTT
TRBJ1-2,once,TRBV5-4,TRBD1,CASSDRGNGYTF,TGTGCCAGCAGCGACAGGGGCAATGGCTACACCTTC
TRBJ2-7,.,TRBV13,.,CASSDQGGEQYF,TGTGCCAGCAGCGATCAAGGGGGCGAGCAGTACTTC
TRBJ2-3,.,TRBV24-1,TRBD2,CATSDLGRTSAGTDTQYF,TGTGCCACCAGTGATTTAGGGCGGACTAGCGCCGGCACAGATACGCAGTATTTT
TRBJ2-5,.,TRBV18,.,CASSPLGVVDVETQYF,TGTGCCAGCTCACCACTGGGGGTAGTTGACGTAGAGACCCAGTACTTC
TRBJ1-2,.,TRBV6-5,TRBD1,CASSFLVGTGRGYTF,TGTGCCAGCAGTTTTTTAGTCGGGACAGGGCGTGGCTACACCTTC
TRBJ1-2,.,TRBV6-1,.,CASSELEARLYGTFYTF,TGTGCCAGCAGTGAACTGGAAGCAAGGCTCTATGGAACATTCTACACCTTC
TRBJ2-7,.,TRBV10-3,.,CAISERQGASDEQYF,TGTGCCATCAGTGAGAGACAGGGAGCTAGCGACGAGCAGTACTTC
TRBJ2-2,.,TRBV7-9,.,CASSLSGARLATGELFF,TGTGCCAGCAGCTTGTCGGGGGCCAGGTTAGCCACCGGGGAGCTGTTTTTT
TRBJ2-2,.,TRBV18,TRBD1,CASSPPGQGMAGELFF,TGTGCCAGCTCACCGCCGGGACAGGGTATGGCCGGGGAGCTGTTTTTT
TRBJ1-4,.,TRBV28,TRBD1,CASSLSGTGKEKLFF,TGTGCCAGCAGTCTGTCCGGGACAGGGAAAGAAAAACTGTTTTTT
TRBJ2-4,few,TRBV5-1,.,CASSLAPLNIQYF,TGCGCCAGCAGCTTGGCCCCCCTGAACATTCAGTACTTC
TRBJ1-5,once,TRBV14,.,CASSPPRPALGDQPQHF,TGTGCCAGCAGCCCCCCCCGGCCGGCCCTAGGCGATCAGCCCCAGCATTTT
TRBJ2-3,.,TRBV7-9,TRBD2,CASSLAWNGGTSPDTQYF,TGTGCCAGCAGCTTAGCGTGGAATGGCGGGACTAGCCCAGATACGCAGTATTTT
TRBJ1-6,.,TRBV4-1,TRBD1,CASSQVEGQGFNSPLHF,TGCGCCAGCAGCCAAGTCGAAGGACAGGGGTTTAATTCACCCCTCCACTTT
TRBJ1-3,.,TRBV2,.,CASRRRGGETSGNTIYF,TGTGCCAGCCGACGTAGAGGAGGGGAGACCTCTGGAAACACCATATATTTT
TRBJ2-7,.,TRBV20-1,.,CSAATRNEQYF,TGCAGTGCTGCGACTAGAAACGAGCAGTACTTC
TRBJ2-1,once,TRBV6-4,.,CASSDGSSYNEQFF,TGTGCCAGCAGTGACGGGAGCTCCTACAATGAGCAGTTCTTC
TRBJ2-7,.,TRBV28,TRBD1,CASSQGAFAYEQYF,TGTGCCAGCAGTCAGGGGGCCTTCGCGTACGAGCAGTACTTC
TRBJ2-2,medium-sized,TRBV12-3/TRBV12-4,.,CASSWGGELFF,TGTGCCAGCAGTTGGGGGGGGGAGCTGTTTTTT
TRBJ1-2,.,TRBV19,.,CASSIGQPVHYGYTF,TGTGCCAGTAGTATAGGACAGCCGGTGCATTATGGCTACACCTTC
TRBJ1-1,.,TRBV28,.,CASRTGRNTEAFF,TGTGCCAGCAGAACAGGGAGGAACACTGAAGCTTTCTTT
TRBJ1-3,.,TRBV19,.,CATRQLLNSGNTIYF,TGTGCCACCCGACAGCTTCTTAACTCTGGAAACACCATATATTTT
TRBJ1-3,.,TRBV9,.,CASSVDGDSGNTIYF,TGTGCCAGCAGCGTAGATGGGGACTCTGGAAACACCATATATTTT
TRBJ1-1,.,TRBV18,.,CASSPHAPPNTEAFF,TGTGCCAGCTCACCACACGCACCACCGAACACTGAAGCTTTCTTT
TRBJ2-7,once,TRBV6-5,TRBD1,CASSDRAAYEQYF,TGTGCCAGCAGCGACAGGGCTGCCTACGAGCAGTACTTC
TRBJ2-2,once,TRBV7-3,.,CASSATTENTGELFF,TGTGCCAGCAGCGCCACAACAGAGAACACCGGGGAGCTGTTTTTT
TRBJ1-6,.,TRBV2,.,CASSEESPALHF,TGTGCCAGCAGTGAGGAGTCTCCAGCCCTCCACTTT
TRBJ2-7,.,TRBV5-1,.,CASRVDRYEQYF,TGCGCCAGCAGGGTCGACAGGTACGAGCAGTACTTC
TRBJ2-3,.,TRBV7-2,.,CASEEVTQYF,TGTGCCAGCGAGGAAGTTACGCAGTATTTT
TRBJ1-5,.,TRBV4-2,.,CASSYSFYSNQPQHF,TGTGCCAGCAGTTACTCCTTCTATAGCAATCAGCCCCAGCATTTT
TRBJ1-6,few,TRBV15,.,CATSRPADNSPLHF,TGTGCCACCAGCAGACCCGCCGATAATTCACCCCTCCACTTT
TRBJ2-2,.,TRBV7-2,.,CASSSQGSTGELFF,TGTGCCAGCAGCTCACAGGGTTCCACCGGGGAGCTGTTTTTT
TRBJ2-1,.,TRBV5-1,TRBD2,CASSFVSGRSYNEQFF,TGCGCCAGCAGTTTCGTTAGCGGGAGATCCTACAATGAGCAGTTCTTC